These 28 T cell receptor beta chains were sequenced from one sample in a study of lymphopenia after photon versus proton radiotherapy. Using immunoSEQ multiplex PCR, the repertoire was profiled, and TCRdb retains in-frame clones only, with some absent. This sample yields roughly 18,000 clones, of which around four fifths are seen a single time; 2.9% belongs to the top ten. The sample was peripheral blood, taken from a patient treated with photon-based radiotherapy. The receptors here all came from a woman aged 50 to 65 with pancreatic cancer.

This rearrangement joins TRBV6-5 to TRBJ2-1, with TRBD1 as a possible D gene (6 bases). Trimming pared 0 bases from V and 6 bases from J, leaving 9 bases between. This CDR3 contains 14 residues. The germline V gene encodes CDR1 MNHEY and CDR2 SVGAGI. The chain's CDR3 is CASSYSRGGNEQFF. CDR3 nucleotide sequence: TGTGCCAGCAGTTACTCGAGAGGGGGCAATGAGCAGTTCTTC.

The chain couples TRBV19 to TRBJ2-2, with 13 bases that match TRBD2. CDR3 size: 16 residues. The junction had 4 bases not matched to a gene; V was cut back by 6 bases and J by 3 bases. The germline gives CDR1 LNHDA, CDR2 SQIVND (reference sequence). DNA for the CDR3: TGTGCCAGTAGGAGACTAGCGGGAGGTTACACCGGGGAGCTGTTTTTT. Translation gives CASRRLAGGYTGELFF.

The V and J genes are TRBV7-2 and TRBJ2-7; D may be TRBD1 (6 bases). Between the trimmed V and J ends, which lost 1 base and 3 bases, there was a span of 13 bases. CDR1 is SGHTA, CDR2 FQGNSA, per germline. This CDR3 has 15 residues. CDR3 region: CASSLGGAGDYEQYF. CDR3 bases: TGTGCCAGCAGCTTAGGAGGGGCAGGGGACTACGAGCAGTACTTC.

This chain joins TRBV14 and TRBJ2-3, with 12 bases that match TRBD2. Germline CDR1 reads SGHDN; CDR2 reads FVKESK. Germline trimming cut 0 bases from V and 6 bases from J; bases unmatched to any gene: 10. The CDR3 is made up of 18 amino acids. DNA for the CDR3: TGTGCCAGCAGCCAAGAATTCCGACTAGCGGGAGATTCGGATACGCAGTATTTT. It specifies CASSQEFRLAGDSDTQYF.

A single count supports this clone. The chain is built from TRBV9 and TRBJ2-1; 11 bases map to TRBD2. CDR1 and CDR2 (germline): SGDLS, YYNGEE. The length of the CDR3 is 16 residues. V shed 4 bases and J 7 bases; nucleotides not matched to a gene: 10. The CDR3 sequence: CASSFALAGVANEQFF. As DNA, the CDR3 is TGTGCCAGCAGCTTCGCACTAGCGGGAGTAGCGAATGAGCAGTTCTTC.

The chain links TRBV21-1 to TRBJ2-7. TRBV21-1 is reported as a pseudogene. The CDR3 covers 15 residues. The CDR3 is CASSKAIGQHYEQYF. For the CDR3, the DNA is TGTGCCAGCAGCAAAGCAATAGGGCAGCACTACGAGCAGTACTTC.

V usage is TRBV7-9 and J usage is TRBJ2-5; a weak D match, TRBD1 (5 bases). TRBJ2-7 explains the end of the DNA better; the J call may be wrong. The CDR3 length is 14 residues. From germline, CDR1 is SEHNR and CDR2 FQNEAQ (reference sequence). The CDR3 nucleotides read TGTGCCAGCAGCTTAACAGGTAGTCAGTACGAGCAGTACTTC. This encodes CASSLTGSQYEQYF.

The rearrangement joins TRBV28 to TRBJ1-1; TRBD1 agrees at 12 bases. The J segment lost 1 base and the V segment lost 5 bases, leaving 11 bases of the junction unmatched. This CDR3 has 18 amino acids. Per the germline V gene, CDR1 is MDHEN and CDR2 is SYDVKM. The DNA of the CDR3 is TGTGCCAGCAGTGGGTCAGGGACAGGGGGCGCAAAGAACACTGAAGCTTTCTTT. Translated: CASSGSGTGGAKNTEAFF.

This sequence joins TRBV4-3 and TRBJ2-7; D unclear. V lost 0 bases to trimming and J lost 6 bases, with 9 bases between them. In germline, CDR1 is LGHNA, CDR2 YSLEER. The CDR3 consists of 13 residues. For the CDR3, the DNA is TGCGCCAGCAGCCAAGATACCCCCAGCGAGCAGTACTTC. As protein: CASSQDTPSEQYF.

The chain has TRBV12-5 and TRBJ1-2; 7 bases agree with TRBD1. V was pared by 7 bases and J by 2 bases, with 7 bases of the junction left unmatched. CDR1 and CDR2 (germline): LGHNT, FRNRAP. The CDR3 length is 14 residues. The CDR3 sequence is CASAPGQTNYGYTF. In nucleotides, the CDR3 is TGTGCTAGTGCGCCGGGACAGACAAACTATGGCTACACCTTC.

This sequence joins TRBV6-1 and TRBJ2-7; 10 bases map to TRBD2. V was clipped by 8 bases and J by 9 bases; unmatched bases: 4. This CDR3 has 11 amino acids. Germline CDR1 MNHNS, CDR2 SASEGT. The CDR3 loop reads CASDLAGVQYF. CDR3 DNA: TGTGCCAGCGATCTAGCGGGAGTGCAGTACTTC.

In its sample, this clone was seen a few times. The chain employs TRBV11-3 and TRBJ2-5, with D unresolved. Trimming cost V 7 bases and J 3 bases, with 15 bases left between them. CDR1 is SGHNT and CDR2 is YENEEA in the germline V gene. CDR3 length: 14 residues. For the CDR3, the DNA is TGTGCCAGCACTCCCGCCCGACGTAAAGAGACCCAGTACTTC. It specifies CASTPARRKETQYF.

The chain has TRBV10-1 and TRBJ2-6, with 11 bases fitting TRBD2. The V gene's germline CDR1 is WNHNN and CDR2 SYGVQD (reference sequence). The J segment lost 0 bases and the V segment lost 0 bases, leaving 10 bases of the junction unmatched. The CDR3 length is 21 residues. The CDR3, as DNA: TGCGCCAGCAGTGAGTCCGGACTAGCGGGCATCTTGCACTCTGGGGCCAACGTCCTGACTTTC. Amino acids: CASSESGLAGILHSGANVLTF.

The chain employs TRBV28 and TRBJ2-7; possible D gene TRBD2, 6 bases. Germline V gives CDR1 MDHEN, CDR2 SYDVKM. The length of the CDR3 is 15 residues. V was trimmed by 8 bases and J by 4 bases, leaving 21 bases between them. The CDR3 bases are TGTGCCAGCGGGGTGGGGCCGGGACTTAATTACGAGCAGTACTTC. Translation: CASGVGPGLNYEQYF. The full variable domain, completed using reference TRBV28 and TRBJ2-7, is DVKVTQSSRYLVKRTGEKVFLECVQDMDHENMFWYRQDPGLGLRLIYFSYDVKMKEKGDIPEGYSVSREKKERFSLILESASTNQTSMYLCASGVGPGLNYEQYFGPGTRLTVT.

The chain carries TRBV6-1 and TRBJ2-5; TRBD1 agrees at 9 bases. V was pared by 5 bases and J by 4 bases, with 8 bases of the junction left unmatched. Germline V gives CDR1 MNHNS, CDR2 SASEGT. This CDR3 is built from 15 residues. In nucleotides, the CDR3 is TGTGCCAGCAGTCCGCCGGGACAGGGAGGAGAGACCCAGTACTTC. It specifies CASSPPGQGGETQYF.

This chain links TRBV28 with TRBJ2-1, with D possibly being TRBD1 or TRBD2 (5 bases each). V lost 7 bases to trimming and J lost 4 bases, with 14 bases between them. Germline V gene sequence: CDR1 MDHEN, CDR2 SYDVKM. This CDR3 spans 14 amino acids. CDR3 amino acids: CASNPGDRYNEQFF. In nucleotides, the CDR3 is TGTGCCAGCAACCCTGGGGACCGATACAATGAGCAGTTCTTC.

This chain uses TRBV27 with TRBJ1-2; 7 bases fit TRBD1. Trimming at V came to 5 bases and at J to 8 bases, leaving 14 bases not matched to a gene. The germline CDR1 and CDR2 sequences are MNHEY and SMNVEV (reference sequence). This CDR3 has 15 residues. In DNA form, the CDR3 reads TGTGCCAGCAGTGGAGGGGGCGTGGTAGGGGGCGGCTACACCTTC. This sequence encodes CASSGGGVVGGGYTF.

The rearrangement links TRBV5-6 to TRBJ2-1, with 15 nucleotides matching TRBD2. The junction had 5 bases not matched to a gene; V was cut back by 3 bases and J by 7 bases. CDR1 and CDR2 (germline): SGHDT, YYEEEE. The CDR3 sequence is 16 residues long. This chain's CDR3 is CASSSDGTSGRNEQFF. The CDR3, as DNA: TGTGCCAGCAGCTCGGATGGGACTAGCGGGAGGAATGAGCAGTTCTTC.

The chain has TRBV6-6 and TRBJ1-5; no reliable D call. The V and J ends lost 1 base and 3 bases respectively, with 10 bases between them. Germline-derived CDR1 and CDR2 are MNHNY and SVGAGI (reference sequence). The CDR3 loop spans 15 amino acids. The CDR3 sequence is CASSYYAGNNQPQHF. DNA for the CDR3: TGTGCCAGCAGTTACTATGCAGGAAACAATCAGCCCCAGCATTTT.

The V and J genes are TRBV5-8 and TRBJ2-1; 10 bases map to TRBD2. Germline CDR1 SGHTS, CDR2 YDEGEE. Losses at the gene ends were 4 bases for V and 5 bases for J; bases not matched to a gene: 12. The CDR3 extends over 17 amino acids. CDR3 in amino acids: CASSPALGLAENNEQFF. For the CDR3, the DNA is TGTGCCAGCAGCCCCGCCTTAGGACTAGCGGAAAACAATGAGCAGTTCTTC.

This rearrangement joins TRBV18 to TRBJ1-1; 7 bases are a match to TRBD1. The germline gives CDR1 KGHSH, CDR2 LQKENI. The CDR3 spans 16 residues. Trimming at V came to 0 bases and at J to 5 bases, leaving 9 bases not matched to a gene. CDR3 amino acids: CASSPPDEGANTEAFF. The CDR3 DNA follows: TGTGCCAGCTCACCACCGGACGAGGGGGCAAATACTGAAGCTTTCTTT.

The J gene is TRBJ2-5, the V gene TRBV6-5; D unresolved. Germline V gene sequence: CDR1 MNHEY, CDR2 SVGAGI. The CDR3 totals 12 residues. V lost 4 bases to trimming and J lost 5 bases, with 8 bases between them. CDR3 sequence (DNA): TGTGCCAGCAGTTCACTCAGGGAGACCCAGTACTTC. It specifies CASSSLRETQYF.

This clone was found once. The gene calls are TRBV18 and TRBJ1-3; no definite D call. The germline V gene has CDR1 KGHSH and CDR2 LQKENI. V lost 0 bases and J 5 bases, leaving 11 bases between the germline ends. This CDR3 has 15 residues. The CDR3 region has the DNA TGTGCCAGCTCACCACCGAACAGCTCAAGAAACACCATATATTTT. It specifies CASSPPNSSRNTIYF.

In its sample, this clone was seen a few times. The rearrangement links TRBV18 to TRBJ2-3, with 14 bases identical to TRBD2. J lost 6 bases, V lost 2 bases, and 10 bases had no gene match. The CDR3 has 18 amino acids. Per germline, CDR1 KGHSH and CDR2 LQKENI. DNA of the CDR3: TGTGCCAGCTCACCAAGAATGGGGACTAGCGGGGGACTGGATACGCAGTATTTT. Its translation: CASSPRMGTSGGLDTQYF.

In its sample, this clone was seen a few times. V gene TRBV10-1 combines with J gene TRBJ1-1, with 8 bases matching TRBD1. The germline V gene encodes CDR1 WNHNN and CDR2 SYGVQD (reference sequence). V dropped 5 bases and J dropped 5; count of bases not matched to a gene: 4. CDR3 length: 13 amino acids. The CDR3 region is CASSNRGGTEAFF. CDR3 DNA: TGCGCCAGCAGTAACAGGGGGGGGACTGAAGCTTTCTTT.

The chain is built from TRBV7-9 and TRBJ2-5; D is uncertain. This CDR3 comprises 13 residues. With 5 bases removed from V and 1 base from J, the gap between germline ends came to 8 bases. Germline loops: CDR1 SEHNR, CDR2 FQNEAQ (reference sequence). The DNA for the CDR3 is TGTGCCAGCAGCGCCCGGGTCCAAGAGACCCAGTACTTC. This translates into CASSARVQETQYF.

This CDR3 is CASSSHWNTEAFF. The DNA of the CDR3 is TGTGCCAGCAGCTCACACTGGAACACTGAAGCTTTCTTT. This sequence joins TRBV6-5 and TRBJ1-1; D is unclear. The CDR3 has 13 residues. Germline loops: CDR1 MNHEY, CDR2 SVGAGI. Trimming removed 6 bases from V and 1 base from J, with 9 bases in between.

DNA of the CDR3: TGTGCCAGCAGCTCAGACGTGCTTTCCGTCGGCCCTCAGTACTTC. Protein product: CASSSDVLSVGPQYF. The rearrangement joins TRBV5-6 to TRBJ2-7; D remains unclear. V dropped 3 bases and J dropped 10 bases, with 23 bases sitting between them. The CDR3 is 15 amino acids. The V gene's germline CDR1 is SGHDT and CDR2 YYEEEE.